This TCR beta chain comes out of a study of T cell responses to AZD1222 COVID-19 vaccine. Study results and limitations: Spike-specific TCR breadth and depth were elevated following two AZD1222 doses. Among vaccine-associated CD4 TCRs, coverage spanned spike, with dominance at 160-218 and 743-854. Clonal diversity was possibly underestimated; the donors were predominantly white British and more often female.

This clone showed up just once. Its antigen is not known. CDR3 length equals 16 residues. Germline V gene lookup returns CDR1 SQVTM and CDR2 ANQGSEA. V was pared by 7 bases and J by 5 bases, with 15 bases of the junction left unmatched. Using immunoSEQ multiplex PCR, the repertoire was profiled, and TCRdb retains in-frame clones only, with some absent. The sample holds approximately 140,000 clones, about 93% seen once. The genes are TRBV29-1 and TRBJ1-2, with TRBD1 matching 11 bases. The source was peripheral blood, collected on day 0 of AZD1222 vaccination. The TCR comes from an adult in good health. CDR3 sequence (DNA): TGCAGCGCAACGCCGGGACAGGGGGTCTTAGGGTATGGCTACACCTTC. Its translation is CSATPGQGVLGYGYTF.